Below, 13 T cell receptor beta chains from the same sample are listed, as sequenced in a study of T cell responses to AZD1222 COVID-19 vaccine (dated by TCRdb to the early 2020s). This sample's time point label indicates: baseline before first vaccination. Libraries were constructed by the immunoSEQ multiplex PCR assay. In its TCRdb copy, this immuneACCESS table keeps in-frame sequences only and misses some clones. Where compared with another copy, unresolved V genes explain less than half of these, and the others have no known cause. The table for this sample lists 94,000 or so clones; approximately 90% of them were counted only once. The biggest ten clones account for about 1.5% of the sample. This sample comprised peripheral blood, obtained on day 0 of AZD1222 vaccination. The receptors here all came from an adult in good health.

The J gene is TRBJ1-2, the V gene TRBV7-2, with 7 nucleotides matching TRBD1. V lost 5 bases to trimming and J lost 0 bases; unmatched junction nucleotides: 6. The length of the CDR3 is 15 residues. Germline loops: CDR1 SGHTA, CDR2 FQGNSA. This chain's CDR3 is CASSPSGTANYGYTF. CDR3 nucleotides: TGTGCCAGCAGCCCCTCCGGGACAGCTAACTATGGCTACACCTTC.

The V call is TRBV7-2, the J call TRBJ2-7; either TRBD1 or TRBD2 may supply D (5 bases each). The CDR3 length is 17 residues. Deletions cut 4 bases from V and 2 bases from J, with 21 bases between. Germline V gene data show CDR1 as SGHTA and CDR2 as FQGNSA. The chain's CDR3 is CASSSNPRDPPPYEQYF. The CDR3 coding sequence is TGTGCCAGCAGCTCCAACCCCCGGGACCCCCCTCCCTACGAGCAGTACTTC.

The chain uses TRBV7-2 and TRBJ2-3; the D gene is possibly TRBD2 (6 bases). This CDR3 region has 16 residues. Germline values: CDR1 SGHTA, CDR2 FQGNSA. V lost 4 bases and J lost 7, with 21 bases in between. CDR3 in amino acids: CASSYHPGLPPYTQYF. The CDR3 nucleotides read TGTGCCAGCAGCTACCATCCGGGACTCCCTCCGTATACGCAGTATTTT. The whole variable domain, remainder taken from reference TRBV7-2 and TRBJ2-3, is GAGVSQSPSNKVTEKGKDVELRCDPISGHTALYWYRQSLGQGLEFLIYFQGNSAPDKSGLPSDRFSAERTGGSVSTLTIQRTQQEDSAVYLCASSYHPGLPPYTQYFGPGTRLTVL.

The V gene is TRBV6-1, the J gene TRBJ2-7; TRBD1 might be the D (5 bases). From germline, CDR1 is MNHNS and CDR2 SASEGT. The CDR3 spans 17 residues. The V gene lost 0 bases and the J gene lost 6 bases, with 21 bases spanning the gap. The CDR3 region has the DNA TGTGCCAGCAGTGAAGCGTTGCACCTAGGGGCGGCTCTCGAGCAGTACTTC. It encodes CASSEALHLGAALEQYF.

This chain connects TRBV27 to TRBJ2-7; the D gene is possibly TRBD2 (6 bases). Deletions cut 5 bases from V and 1 base from J, with 9 bases between. CDR1 and CDR2 (germline): MNHEY, SMNVEV (reference sequence). There are 13 residues in the CDR3. The chain's CDR3 is CASSLGLSYEQYF. CDR3 sequence (DNA): TGTGCCAGCAGTCTGGGACTTTCCTACGAGCAGTACTTC.

This rearrangement joins TRBV28 to TRBJ1-4; D remains ambiguous. V lost 6 bases and J lost 4, with 12 bases in between. Per germline, CDR1 MDHEN and CDR2 SYDVKM. The CDR3 sequence is 14 residues long. CDR3 protein: CASRRYGNNEKLFF. CDR3 in DNA: TGTGCCAGCAGACGGTACGGTAATAATGAAAAACTGTTTTTT.

A word on this clone: The junction does not match germline at one end; this may be a read error. The V call is TRBV7-3, the J call TRBJ1-1, with D uncertain. Germline V gene lookup returns CDR1 SGHTA and CDR2 FQGTGA. The CDR3 loop spans 17 amino acids. In nucleotides, the CDR3 is TGTGCCAGCAGCTTAAGTTTCTTGGGCGGAGCCACCACTGCAGCTTTCTTT. Its translation is CASSLSFLGGATTAAFF. Together with reference TRBV7-3 and TRBJ1-1, the CDR3 gives the full variable domain: GAGVSQTPSNKVTEKGKYVELRCDPISGHTALYWYRQSLGQGPEFLIYFQGTGAADDSGLPNDRFFAVRPEGSVSTLKIQRTERGDSAVYLCASSLSFLGGATTAAFFGQGTRLTVV.

This chain links TRBV5-1 with TRBJ2-7, with D perhaps given as TRBD1 or TRBD2 (5 bases each). V was shortened by 4 bases and J by 0 bases, with 17 bases between the two germline ends. The CDR3 extends over 16 amino acids. Germline assignment: CDR1 SGHRS and CDR2 YFSETQ. CDR3 sequence: CASSPFGTDSSYEQYF. CDR3 DNA sequence: TGCGCCAGCAGCCCTTTTGGGACCGATAGCTCCTACGAGCAGTACTTC.

The chain links TRBV7-8 to TRBJ1-1, with a possible D match to TRBD1 (6 bases). This CDR3 has 15 amino acids. The germline V gene encodes CDR1 SGHVS and CDR2 FQNEAQ. V shed 3 bases and J shed 8 bases, with 19 bases lying between them. CDR3 loop: CASSFVGTSDVEAFF. The CDR3, as DNA: TGTGCCAGCAGCTTCGTCGGGACATCGGACGTCGAAGCTTTCTTT.

The genes are TRBV7-6 and TRBJ1-2, with a tentative D call TRBD1 (5 bases). The CDR3 extends over 16 amino acids. Trimming took off 4 bases at V and 1 base at J, with 16 bases between the two ends. From germline, CDR1 is SGHVS and CDR2 FNYEAQ. The CDR3, as DNA: TGTGCCAGCAGCTCGTACCCTAGGGGTGATAACTATGGCTACACCTTC. It specifies CASSSYPRGDNYGYTF.

CDR3 sequence (DNA): TGTGCCAGCAGCCATGGGCCCGACACCTCCTATGGCTACACCTTC. Residues: CASSHGPDTSYGYTF. The chain recombines TRBV7-8 with TRBJ1-2; no definite D call. Trimming removed 5 bases from V and 4 bases from J, with 17 bases in between. Germline V gene data show CDR1 as SGHVS and CDR2 as FQNEAQ. The CDR3 length is 15 residues. The full variable domain, completed using reference TRBV7-8 and TRBJ1-2, is GAGVSQSPRYKVAKRGQDVALRCDPISGHVSLFWYQQALGQGPEFLTYFQNEAQLDKSGLPSDRFFAERPEGSVSTLKIQRTQQEDSAVYLCASSHGPDTSYGYTFGSGTRLTVV.

CDR3: CASSLVGRGKNIQYF. CDR3 nucleotide sequence: TGTGCCAGCAGCTTAGTCGGAAGGGGAAAAAACATTCAGTACTTC. The chain combines TRBV7-2 with TRBJ2-4, with D tentatively TRBD1 (5 bases). The CDR3 has 15 residues. V was shortened by 1 base and J by 4 bases, with 11 bases between the two germline ends. Germline CDR1 and CDR2: SGHTA and FQGNSA.

The chain employs TRBV7-2 and TRBJ1-2; 9 bases match TRBD1. The germline V gene has CDR1 SGHTA and CDR2 FQGNSA. Trimming removed 3 bases from V and 6 bases from J; junction bases left unmatched: 20. This CDR3 is built from 19 residues. The CDR3 reads CASSLYPPGQGLLKDGYTF. The CDR3 nucleotides read TGTGCCAGCAGCTTGTATCCCCCGGGACAGGGTCTACTCAAGGATGGCTACACCTTC. The complete variable domain, with remaining parts taken from reference TRBV7-2 and TRBJ1-2, reads GAGVSQSPSNKVTEKGKDVELRCDPISGHTALYWYRQSLGQGLEFLIYFQGNSAPDKSGLPSDRFSAERTGGSVSTLTIQRTQQEDSAVYLCASSLYPPGQGLLKDGYTFGSGTRLTVV.